The T cell receptor (beta chain) described here comes from a study of shared clonotypes between healthy human individuals. The wider study: The composition of the donors was two women and a few men aged 18 to 49.

Naive CD4+ cells were CD45RA-selected; the remaining cells were memory. Findings of the study overall: Generally, naive subsets came out with larger estimated richness than memory subsets.

As for this clone: Its antigen remains unidentified.

Between the trimmed V and J ends, which lost 2 bases and 7 bases, there was a span of 9 bases. The CDR3 totals 12 residues. Germline lookup yields CDR1 MDHEN and CDR2 SYDVKM. The DNA input per sorted-subset replicate PCR was roughly 180 ng, corresponding to 32,000 or so T cell genomes. Measured with immunoSEQ multiplex PCR; TCRdb has only the in-frame clones, and not every one. This sample has about 1.5 million clones, with over 95% found just once. Material: naive CD4+ T cells sorted from blood. Subset indicated: CD45RA+ positively selected. This chain uses TRBV28 with TRBJ2-7, with unresolved D. This receptor was identified in a man aged 25 to 40 in good health. For the CDR3, the DNA is TGTGCCAGCAGTTTACCCGGAAGGGAGCAGTACTTC. Translating it yields CASSLPGREQYF.